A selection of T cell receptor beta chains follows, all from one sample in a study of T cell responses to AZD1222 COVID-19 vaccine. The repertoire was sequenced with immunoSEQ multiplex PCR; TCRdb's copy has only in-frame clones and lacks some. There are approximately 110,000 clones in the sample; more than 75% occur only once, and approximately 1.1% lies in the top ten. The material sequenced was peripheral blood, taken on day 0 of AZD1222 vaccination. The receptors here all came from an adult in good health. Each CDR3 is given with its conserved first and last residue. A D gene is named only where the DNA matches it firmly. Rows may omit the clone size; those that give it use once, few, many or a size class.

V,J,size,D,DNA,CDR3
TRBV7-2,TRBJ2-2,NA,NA,TGTGCCAGCAGCTTAGTCCAGTCGGGCAGGGGGGAGCTGTTTTTT,CASSLVQSGRGELFF
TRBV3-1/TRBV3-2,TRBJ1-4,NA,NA,TGTGCCAGCAGCCAACCTACAGGGAGGTTAAATGAAAAACTGTTTTTT,CASSQPTGRLNEKLFF
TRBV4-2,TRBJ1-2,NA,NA,TGTGCCAGCAGCCAAGGAGGACGGCCTAACTATGGCTACACCTTC,CASSQGGRPNYGYTF
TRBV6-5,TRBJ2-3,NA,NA,TGTGCCAGCAGTTATGCCGGCCGCAGCACAGATACGCAGTATTTT,CASSYAGRSTDTQYF
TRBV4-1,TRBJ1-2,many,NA,TGCGCCAGCAGCCAACAATCACAGGGAGGGTATGGCTACACCTTC,CASSQQSQGGYGYTF
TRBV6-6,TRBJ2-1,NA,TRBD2,TGTGCCAGCAGTCCCGTGGGGGGGGGCTCCTACAATGAGCAGTTCTTC,CASSPVGGGSYNEQFF
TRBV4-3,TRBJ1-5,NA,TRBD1,TGCGCCAGCAGCCAAGATCCACAGGGGTGGAGCAATCAGCCCCAGCATTTT,CASSQDPQGWSNQPQHF
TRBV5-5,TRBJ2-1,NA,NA,TGTGCCAGCAGCTTGGGGCCTACCACCCACAATGAGCAGTTCTTC,CASSLGPTTHNEQFF
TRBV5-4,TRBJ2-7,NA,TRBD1,TGTGCCAGCAGCCAGGGGACAGGGGTTGGAGAGCAGTACTTC,CASSQGTGVGEQYF
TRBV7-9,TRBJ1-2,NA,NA,TGTGCCAGCAGCTTAAGGACAGTCTTCTATGGCTACACCTTC,CASSLRTVFYGYTF
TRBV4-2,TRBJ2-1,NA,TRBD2,TGTGCCAGCAGCCGTTCCGGGGAGGGCAATGAGCAGTTCTTC,CASSRSGEGNEQFF
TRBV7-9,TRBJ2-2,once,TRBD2,TGTGCCAGCAGCAACCCGGGGGGTTATGGGTCCGGGGAGCTGTTTTTT,CASSNPGGYGSGELFF
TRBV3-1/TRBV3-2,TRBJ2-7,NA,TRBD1,TGTGCCAGCAGCCAAGAATTGAGACAGGGAGAGAACTACGAGCAGTACTTC,CASSQELRQGENYEQYF
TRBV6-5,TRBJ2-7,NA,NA,TGTGCCAGCAGTTACATGGAGGGAGTGGGCTACGAGCAGTACTTC,CASSYMEGVGYEQYF
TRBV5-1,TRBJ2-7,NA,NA,TGCGCCAGCAGCTTGGATACGGGGTCCTACGAGCAGTACTTC,CASSLDTGSYEQYF
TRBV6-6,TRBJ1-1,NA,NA,TGTGCCACCATTGTCGGGGGGGTGGGGACTGAAGCTTTCTTT,CATIVGGVGTEAFF
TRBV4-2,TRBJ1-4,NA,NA,TGTGCCAGCAGCCAAGATCATTGGGGGGCTGGTGAAAAACTGTTTTTT,CASSQDHWGAGEKLFF
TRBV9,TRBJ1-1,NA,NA,TGTGCCAGCAGCATCCGACCGGGAGATGGTGCTGAAGCTTTCTTT,CASSIRPGDGAEAFF
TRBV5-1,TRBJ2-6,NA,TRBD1,TGCGCCAGCAGCTTGGCCGCAGGGGGATCTGGGGCCAACGTCCTGACTTTC,CASSLAAGGSGANVLTF
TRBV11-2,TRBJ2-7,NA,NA,TGTGCCAGCAGCTTAGTATACCAGGGAGGCTCCTACGAGCAGTACTTC,CASSLVYQGGSYEQYF
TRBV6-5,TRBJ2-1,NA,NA,TGTGCCAGCACTCAATCTAGGGGTAATGAGCAGTTCTTC,CASTQSRGNEQFF
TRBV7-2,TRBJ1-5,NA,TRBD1,TGTGCCAGCAGCTTGGACAGGGGGACGTACAATCAGCCCCAGCATTTT,CASSLDRGTYNQPQHF
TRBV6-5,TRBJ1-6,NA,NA,TGTGCCAGCAGACTGGAAATAGGGAATTCACCCCTCCACTTT,CASRLEIGNSPLHF
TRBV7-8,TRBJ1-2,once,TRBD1,TGTGCCAGCAGCTTATCTCGGACAGGCTATGGCTACACCTTC,CASSLSRTGYGYTF
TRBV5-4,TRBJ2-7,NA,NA,TGTGCCAGCAGCTTGGGCGGTGGGTACGAGCAGTACTTC,CASSLGGGYEQYF
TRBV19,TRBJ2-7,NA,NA,TGTGCCAGTAGTATAATTAGGGGCAGGGGCCCCTCCTACGAGCAGTACTTC,CASSIIRGRGPSYEQYF
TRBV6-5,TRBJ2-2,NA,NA,TGTGCCAGCAGATGGGGCACCGGGGAGCTGTTTTTT,CASRWGTGELFF
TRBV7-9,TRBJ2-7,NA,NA,TGTGCCAGCAGCATCGGGGGACTCCGCTACGAGCAGTACTTC,CASSIGGLRYEQYF
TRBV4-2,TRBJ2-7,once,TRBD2,TGTGCCAGCAGCCAAGATACGTTACGGGGGGGCGACGAGCAGTACTTC,CASSQDTLRGGDEQYF
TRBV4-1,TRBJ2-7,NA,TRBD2,TGCGCCAGCAGCCAAGATCCTACATTCGCTAGCGGGGGGGCCTACGAGCAGTACTTC,CASSQDPTFASGGAYEQYF
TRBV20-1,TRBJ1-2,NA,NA,TGCAGCGTCATGGGGGATCATGGCTACACCTTC,CSVMGDHGYTF
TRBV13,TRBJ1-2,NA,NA,TGTGCCAGCAGCCGAACCGGGGGAGACTATGGCTACACCTTC,CASSRTGGDYGYTF
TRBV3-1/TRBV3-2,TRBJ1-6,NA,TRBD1,TGTGCCAGCAGCCTATGGACAGGGGGCTGGGGGAATAATTCACCCCTCCACTTT,CASSLWTGGWGNNSPLHF
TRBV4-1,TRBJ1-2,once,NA,TGCGCCAGCAGCCAGAGCAGTCTCTATGGCTACACCTTC,CASSQSSLYGYTF
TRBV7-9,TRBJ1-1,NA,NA,TGTGCCAGCAGCTTGGGGCAGTCGAACACTGAAGCTTTCTTT,CASSLGQSNTEAFF
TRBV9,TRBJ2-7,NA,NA,TGTGCCAGCAGCTTAGACCGTGAGCAGTACTTC,CASSLDREQYF
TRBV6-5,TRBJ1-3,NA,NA,TGTGCCAGCAGTTACTCGGTTTTCTCTGGAAACACCATATATTTT,CASSYSVFSGNTIYF
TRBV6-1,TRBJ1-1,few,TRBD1,TGTGCCAGCAGTGGATGGGGCAGGGGGGTGAACACTGAAGCTTTCTTT,CASSGWGRGVNTEAFF
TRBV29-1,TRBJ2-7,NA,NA,TGCAGCGTGGGGGGACATTTAACCTACGAGCAGTACTTC,CSVGGHLTYEQYF
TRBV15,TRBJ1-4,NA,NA,TGTGCCACCAGCAGAGATCGGCAGGGTAATGAAAAACTGTTTTTT,CATSRDRQGNEKLFF
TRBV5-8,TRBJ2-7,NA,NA,TGTGCCAGCAGCTTGAGGCAGGGAAGCAACGAGCAGTACTTC,CASSLRQGSNEQYF
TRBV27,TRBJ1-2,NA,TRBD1,TGTGCCAGCATGGAACACGGGACAGGAGGCGATGGCTACACCTTC,CASMEHGTGGDGYTF
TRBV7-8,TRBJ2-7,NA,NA,TGTGCCAGCAGCTTAACCCAGGATTACTACGAGCAGTACTTC,CASSLTQDYYEQYF
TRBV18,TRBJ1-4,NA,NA,TGTGCCAGCTCACCCGAAGGACACTCTAATGAAAAACTGTTTTTT,CASSPEGHSNEKLFF
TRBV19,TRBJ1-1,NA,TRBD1,TGTGCCAGTAGTATCGACCCGACAGGGTGGAGGGAAACTGAAGCTTTCTTT,CASSIDPTGWRETEAFF
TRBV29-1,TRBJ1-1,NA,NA,TGCAGCGTTGATTTGACGGGGGGTAAGGCTTTCTTT,CSVDLTGGKAFF
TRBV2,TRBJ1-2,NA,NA,TGTGCCAGCAGTCCAAAGACAGGTTGGTCTAACTATGGCTACACCTTC,CASSPKTGWSNYGYTF
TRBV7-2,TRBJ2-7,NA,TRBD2,TGTGCCAGCAGCCCCCGAGCTAGCGGGACAAAATTAAGCTCCTACGAGCAGTACTTC,CASSPRASGTKLSSYEQYF
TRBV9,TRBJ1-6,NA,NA,TGTGCCAGCAGCGTAGGAAGGTCAGTCGGGTCCTATAATTCACCCCTCCACTTT,CASSVGRSVGSYNSPLHF
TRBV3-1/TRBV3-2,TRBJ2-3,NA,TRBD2,TGTGCCAGCAGTTCCCCTCTCCTAGCGGGGGGGCTAACAGATACGCAGTATTTT,CASSSPLLAGGLTDTQYF
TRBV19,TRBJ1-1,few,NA,TGTGCCAGTAGAAATCGCCCAGACACTGAAGCTTTCTTT,CASRNRPDTEAFF
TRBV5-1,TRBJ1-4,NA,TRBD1,TGCGCCAGCAGCCGATGGACAGGGGAGGATGAAAAACTGTTTTTT,CASSRWTGEDEKLFF
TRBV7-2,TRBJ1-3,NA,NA,TGTGCCAGCAGCTTAGGTGGGGACACCATATATTTT,CASSLGGDTIYF
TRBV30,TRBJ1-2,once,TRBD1,TGTGCCTGGTCAACCGGGACAGGGTACCTCTATGGCTACACCTTC,CAWSTGTGYLYGYTF
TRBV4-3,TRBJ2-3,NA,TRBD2,TGCGCCACAAGTTCGGGGGGGCCCACAGATACGCAGTATTTT,CATSSGGPTDTQYF
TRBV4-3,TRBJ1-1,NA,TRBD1,TGCGCCAGCAGCCCTGGACAGGGACTGAACACTGAAGCTTTCTTT,CASSPGQGLNTEAFF
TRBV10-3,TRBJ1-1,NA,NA,TGTGCCATCAGTACCCCCGACGGCCCGAACACTGAAGCTTTCTTT,CAISTPDGPNTEAFF